Listed below are T cell receptor beta chains from one sample, sequenced in a study of technical replicates of blood from several donors. Profiling relied on immunoSEQ multiplex PCR, and the TCRdb table lists in-frame clones only, not all of them. The table includes more than 65,000 clones, more than 85% detected once. Sequencing was performed on T cells isolated from PBMCs. The source is a human donor in good health. CDR3s include the opening cysteine and the closing phenylalanine or tryptophan. The order of the fields is clone size, D gene, J gene, V gene, CDR3 DNA, CDR3 protein. D genes are given only for firm matches. Part of the rows lack a size; the others show once, few, many or a class for expanded clones.

clone size: NA
D gene: NA
J gene: TRBJ2-1
V gene: TRBV5-1
CDR3 DNA: TGCGCCAGCAGCTTCGACGTTGGGACTTCCGACAATGAGCAGTTCTTC
CDR3 protein: CASSFDVGTSDNEQFF

clone size: NA
D gene: TRBD1
J gene: TRBJ1-2
V gene: TRBV5-6
CDR3 DNA: TGTGCCAGCAGCTCGGACAGGGGACTTTATGGCTACACCTTC
CDR3 protein: CASSSDRGLYGYTF

clone size: NA
D gene: NA
J gene: TRBJ2-1
V gene: TRBV7-6
CDR3 DNA: TGTGCCAGCAGCAAAGGGGTGAATGAGCAGTTCTTC
CDR3 protein: CASSKGVNEQFF

clone size: NA
D gene: TRBD2
J gene: TRBJ2-7
V gene: TRBV27
CDR3 DNA: TGTGCCAGCAGTCCTATACCCCTAGACAGGGTTCGGCTAGCGGGAGCTCTTTGGGAGCAGTACTTC
CDR3 protein: CASSPIPLDRVRLAGALWEQYF

clone size: NA
D gene: TRBD1
J gene: TRBJ2-2
V gene: TRBV11-3
CDR3 DNA: TGTGCCAGCAGCTTCCGGGACAGGTCCCCCGGGGAGCTGTTTTTT
CDR3 protein: CASSFRDRSPGELFF

clone size: NA
D gene: NA
J gene: TRBJ1-1
V gene: TRBV6-5
CDR3 DNA: TGTGCCAGCAGTTACTCGTGGCCAGGAACGGATTTCTTT
CDR3 protein: CASSYSWPGTDFF

clone size: NA
D gene: TRBD2
J gene: TRBJ2-1
V gene: TRBV6-5
CDR3 DNA: TGTGCCAGCAGTTACGGGGTAGCGGGACTTGAGCAGTTCTTC
CDR3 protein: CASSYGVAGLEQFF

clone size: NA
D gene: NA
J gene: TRBJ1-5
V gene: TRBV28
CDR3 DNA: TGTGCCAGCAGTTTTTTAGCGGCAGAACAGCCCCAGCATTTT
CDR3 protein: CASSFLAAEQPQHF

clone size: few
D gene: TRBD1
J gene: TRBJ1-1
V gene: TRBV7-9
CDR3 DNA: TGTGCCAGCAGCCTATTTGGGACAGGGGGCCCCACTGAAGCTTTCTTT
CDR3 protein: CASSLFGTGGPTEAFF

clone size: few
D gene: TRBD2
J gene: TRBJ2-7
V gene: TRBV7-9
CDR3 DNA: TGTGCCAGCAGCCCTTTAGCGGGACTGGGGGAGCAGTACTTC
CDR3 protein: CASSPLAGLGEQYF

clone size: NA
D gene: NA
J gene: TRBJ1-1
V gene: TRBV30
CDR3 DNA: TGTGCCTGGGTCCCAGGGCTCACTGAAGCTTTCTTT
CDR3 protein: CAWVPGLTEAFF

clone size: NA
D gene: TRBD2
J gene: TRBJ2-7
V gene: TRBV2
CDR3 DNA: TGTGCCAGCACCCCCCGGACTAGCGGACTCTACGAGCAGTACTTC
CDR3 protein: CASTPRTSGLYEQYF

clone size: NA
D gene: NA
J gene: TRBJ2-7
V gene: TRBV9
CDR3 DNA: TGTGCCAGCAGCGCCGGCTACGAGCAGTACTTC
CDR3 protein: CASSAGYEQYF

clone size: NA
D gene: NA
J gene: TRBJ1-3
V gene: TRBV5-1
CDR3 DNA: TGCGCCAGCAGCTTGGATCAGGGGGGAAACACCATATATTTT
CDR3 protein: CASSLDQGGNTIYF

clone size: once
D gene: TRBD1
J gene: TRBJ2-7
V gene: TRBV5-1
CDR3 DNA: TGCGCCAGCAGCTTGGGACAGGGCCGCTACGAGCAGTACTTC
CDR3 protein: CASSLGQGRYEQYF

clone size: NA
D gene: NA
J gene: TRBJ2-1
V gene: TRBV25-1
CDR3 DNA: TGTGCCAGCAGTGAATCTTCTAGCAAATATGAGCAGTTCTTC
CDR3 protein: CASSESSSKYEQFF

clone size: NA
D gene: NA
J gene: TRBJ2-6
V gene: TRBV7-7
CDR3 DNA: TGTGCCAGCAGCAACGTTGGGCCACAAAGTCGGGCCAACGTCCTGACTTTC
CDR3 protein: CASSNVGPQSRANVLTF

clone size: once
D gene: NA
J gene: TRBJ2-3
V gene: TRBV7-2
CDR3 DNA: TGTGCCAGCAGCTTAGTTACGGGGGATACGCAGTATTTT
CDR3 protein: CASSLVTGDTQYF

clone size: NA
D gene: TRBD1
J gene: TRBJ1-2
V gene: TRBV19
CDR3 DNA: TGTGCCAGTAGTAGGGACAGGGGGAACTATGGCTACACCTTC
CDR3 protein: CASSRDRGNYGYTF

clone size: NA
D gene: NA
J gene: TRBJ1-2
V gene: TRBV19
CDR3 DNA: TGTGCCAGTAGTACCTCTGCGAATGGCTACACCTTC
CDR3 protein: CASSTSANGYTF

clone size: NA
D gene: NA
J gene: TRBJ1-1
V gene: TRBV9
CDR3 DNA: TGTGCCAGCAGCGTAGGTGACTTTTATCCTGAAGCTTTCTTT
CDR3 protein: CASSVGDFYPEAFF

clone size: NA
D gene: NA
J gene: TRBJ2-7
V gene: TRBV15
CDR3 DNA: TGTGCCACCAGCTCACCTGCGGGCTACGAGCAGTACTTC
CDR3 protein: CATSSPAGYEQYF

clone size: NA
D gene: NA
J gene: TRBJ2-5
V gene: TRBV25-1
CDR3 DNA: TGTGCCAGCAGTGACAGGGGGAGGGAGACCCAGTACTTC
CDR3 protein: CASSDRGRETQYF

clone size: NA
D gene: NA
J gene: TRBJ2-5
V gene: TRBV29-1
CDR3 DNA: TGCAGCGTTGTTATCCAAGAGACCCAGTACTTC
CDR3 protein: CSVVIQETQYF

clone size: NA
D gene: NA
J gene: TRBJ1-5
V gene: TRBV19
CDR3 DNA: TGTGCCAGTAGCCCGGAGAATAGCAATCAGCCCCAGCATTTT
CDR3 protein: CASSPENSNQPQHF

clone size: NA
D gene: TRBD2
J gene: TRBJ2-1
V gene: TRBV6-5
CDR3 DNA: TGTGCCAGCAGTTACAGCGGGGCCAATGAGCAGTTCTTC
CDR3 protein: CASSYSGANEQFF

clone size: NA
D gene: NA
J gene: TRBJ2-6
V gene: TRBV14
CDR3 DNA: TGTGCCAGCAATATTGCTGGGGCCAACGTCCTGACTTTC
CDR3 protein: CASNIAGANVLTF

clone size: NA
D gene: NA
J gene: TRBJ2-3
V gene: TRBV7-3
CDR3 DNA: TGTGCCAGCAGAGGGCGGGGAGATGGCACAGATACGCAGTATTTT
CDR3 protein: CASRGRGDGTDTQYF

clone size: NA
D gene: TRBD2
J gene: TRBJ2-5
V gene: TRBV11-2
CDR3 DNA: TGTGCCAGCAGCCGACTTGAGACTAGCGGGATTTGGACCCAGTACTTC
CDR3 protein: CASSRLETSGIWTQYF

clone size: NA
D gene: NA
J gene: TRBJ2-3
V gene: TRBV7-8
CDR3 DNA: TGTGCCAGCAGCTTAGTTGGTCTAGGTTTGATGTGGGGCACAGATACGCAGTATTTT
CDR3 protein: CASSLVGLGLMWGTDTQYF

clone size: NA
D gene: TRBD1
J gene: TRBJ1-3
V gene: TRBV6-6
CDR3 DNA: TGTGCCGCGGGAGGGGGCCAGGGAAACACCATATATTTT
CDR3 protein: CAAGGGQGNTIYF

clone size: NA
D gene: NA
J gene: TRBJ2-7
V gene: TRBV7-3
CDR3 DNA: TGTGCCAGCAGCTCCCAACCAGGACTACAAATAAACTACGAGCAGTACTTC
CDR3 protein: CASSSQPGLQINYEQYF

clone size: NA
D gene: NA
J gene: TRBJ2-3
V gene: TRBV11-2
CDR3 DNA: TGTGCCAGCAGCTTAGAACCAGGCCCACCGCAGTATTTT
CDR3 protein: CASSLEPGPPQYF

clone size: NA
D gene: TRBD1
J gene: TRBJ2-1
V gene: TRBV19
CDR3 DNA: TGTGCCAGTAGTATAGATTGGGAAGATATACAGGGGCCGAAGCAGTTCTTC
CDR3 protein: CASSIDWEDIQGPKQFF

clone size: NA
D gene: TRBD1
J gene: TRBJ2-7
V gene: TRBV4-2
CDR3 DNA: TGTGCCAGCAGCCAAGTAGGGACAGGGGGCCTCGAGCAGTACTTC
CDR3 protein: CASSQVGTGGLEQYF

clone size: NA
D gene: NA
J gene: TRBJ1-5
V gene: TRBV6-5
CDR3 DNA: TGTGCCAGCAGCCGAACTTATAGCAATCAGCCCCAGCATTTT
CDR3 protein: CASSRTYSNQPQHF

clone size: NA
D gene: NA
J gene: TRBJ2-7
V gene: TRBV28
CDR3 DNA: TGTGCCAGCACTGGACTGGCCTACGAGCAGTACTTC
CDR3 protein: CASTGLAYEQYF

clone size: NA
D gene: TRBD2
J gene: TRBJ2-5
V gene: TRBV5-1
CDR3 DNA: TGCGCCAGCAGCTTGGATGAGCGGGGGCAAGAGACCCAGTACTTC
CDR3 protein: CASSLDERGQETQYF

clone size: NA
D gene: TRBD2
J gene: TRBJ2-7
V gene: TRBV2
CDR3 DNA: TGTGCCAGCAGTTTGAGCGGGAGCCCTTCCTACGAGCAGTACTTC
CDR3 protein: CASSLSGSPSYEQYF

clone size: NA
D gene: NA
J gene: TRBJ2-1
V gene: TRBV7-9
CDR3 DNA: TGTGCCAGCAGCTTCCCCTCCCTAGTGGCAGTGGAGAACGAGCAGTTCTTC
CDR3 protein: CASSFPSLVAVENEQFF

clone size: once
D gene: TRBD2
J gene: TRBJ2-7
V gene: TRBV11-1
CDR3 DNA: TGTGCCAGCAGCTCACCATGGGATGGTAGCGGGAGGGACGAGCAGTACTTC
CDR3 protein: CASSSPWDGSGRDEQYF

clone size: once
D gene: TRBD1
J gene: TRBJ1-1
V gene: TRBV2
CDR3 DNA: TGTGCCAGCAGTGGGGGACAGGGTAAAAGTTTGTTCGCTTTCTTT
CDR3 protein: CASSGGQGKSLFAFF

clone size: once
D gene: TRBD1
J gene: TRBJ1-2
V gene: TRBV5-4
CDR3 DNA: TGTGCCAGCAGCCATGGACAGGGGTCCTATGGCTACACCTTC
CDR3 protein: CASSHGQGSYGYTF

clone size: NA
D gene: NA
J gene: TRBJ2-1
V gene: TRBV6-6
CDR3 DNA: TGTGCCAGCAGGGGGGGTAGGGATGAGCAGTTCTTC
CDR3 protein: CASRGGRDEQFF

clone size: NA
D gene: TRBD1
J gene: TRBJ2-2
V gene: TRBV7-8
CDR3 DNA: TGTGCCGCTGCCGGGACAGCGAACACCGGGGAGCTGTTTTTT
CDR3 protein: CAAAGTANTGELFF

clone size: NA
D gene: NA
J gene: TRBJ2-5
V gene: TRBV23-1
CDR3 DNA: TGCGCCAGGGGAGGAGGGGAGACCCAGTACTTC
CDR3 protein: CARGGGETQYF

clone size: once
D gene: TRBD2
J gene: TRBJ2-7
V gene: TRBV19
CDR3 DNA: TGTGCCAGTAGTATTATCGGTGGGAGGGACTACGAGCAGTACTTC
CDR3 protein: CASSIIGGRDYEQYF

clone size: NA
D gene: NA
J gene: TRBJ2-3
V gene: TRBV27
CDR3 DNA: TGTGCCAGCAGTTTACGGGAAAAAGTAGATACGCAGTATTTT
CDR3 protein: CASSLREKVDTQYF

clone size: NA
D gene: TRBD1
J gene: TRBJ2-7
V gene: TRBV19
CDR3 DNA: TGTGCCAGTAGTATCGCTAGTAGGACAGGGCCCTACGAGCAGTACTTC
CDR3 protein: CASSIASRTGPYEQYF

clone size: NA
D gene: TRBD1
J gene: TRBJ1-1
V gene: TRBV29-1
CDR3 DNA: TGCAGCGTTGCCCGGGACAGCAACACTGAAGCTTTCTTT
CDR3 protein: CSVARDSNTEAFF

clone size: NA
D gene: TRBD1
J gene: TRBJ1-5
V gene: TRBV14
CDR3 DNA: TGTGCCAGCAGCCCCCGTCGGGACAGGGAATCGGGCAATCAGCCCCAGCATTTT
CDR3 protein: CASSPRRDRESGNQPQHF

clone size: NA
D gene: TRBD2
J gene: TRBJ2-7
V gene: TRBV30
CDR3 DNA: TGTGCCTGGAGTGAGCGGCGGGAGAGACGCGAGCAGTACTTC
CDR3 protein: CAWSERRERREQYF

clone size: NA
D gene: NA
J gene: TRBJ1-5
V gene: TRBV6-5
CDR3 DNA: TGTGCCAGCAGTTACTCCGGGCAGGGTTACGAGCCCCAGCATTTT
CDR3 protein: CASSYSGQGYEPQHF

clone size: NA
D gene: NA
J gene: TRBJ2-1
V gene: TRBV27
CDR3 DNA: TGTGCCAGCAGTTTATTTGATGAGAACAATGAGCAGTTCTTC
CDR3 protein: CASSLFDENNEQFF

clone size: NA
D gene: TRBD2
J gene: TRBJ2-3
V gene: TRBV28
CDR3 DNA: TGTGCCAGCAGTTTACCGGCGGGGGGTTACACAGATACGCAGTATTTT
CDR3 protein: CASSLPAGGYTDTQYF

clone size: NA
D gene: TRBD2
J gene: TRBJ2-1
V gene: TRBV30
CDR3 DNA: TGTGCCTGGAGTGCGACTAGCGGGACCAACAATGAGCAGTTCTTC
CDR3 protein: CAWSATSGTNNEQFF

clone size: NA
D gene: NA
J gene: TRBJ2-1
V gene: TRBV4-1
CDR3 DNA: TGCGCCAGCAGCCAATATACTTGGGAGAGCGGGTTCTTC
CDR3 protein: CASSQYTWESGFF